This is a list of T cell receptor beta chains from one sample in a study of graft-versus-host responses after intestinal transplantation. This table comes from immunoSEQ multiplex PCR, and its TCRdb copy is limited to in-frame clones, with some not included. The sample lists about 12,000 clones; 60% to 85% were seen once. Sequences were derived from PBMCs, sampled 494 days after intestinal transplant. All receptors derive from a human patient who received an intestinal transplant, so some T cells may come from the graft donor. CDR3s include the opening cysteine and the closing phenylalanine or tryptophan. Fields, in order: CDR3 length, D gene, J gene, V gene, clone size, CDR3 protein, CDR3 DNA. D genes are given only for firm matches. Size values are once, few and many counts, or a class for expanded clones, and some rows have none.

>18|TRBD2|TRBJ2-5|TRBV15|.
CATSRDEGGYRIQETQYF
TGTGCCACCAGCAGAGATGAGGGAGGGTATAGGATTCAAGAGACCCAGTACTTC
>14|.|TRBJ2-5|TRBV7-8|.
CASSLGTNRETQYF
TGTGCCAGCAGCTTAGGAACCAACCGAGAGACCCAGTACTTC
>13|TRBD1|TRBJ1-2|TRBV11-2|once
CASSLGDRGGYTF
TGTGCCAGCAGCTTAGGGGACAGGGGTGGCTACACCTTC
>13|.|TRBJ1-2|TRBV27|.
CASSEKGTWSYTF
TGTGCCAGCAGTGAAAAGGGAACATGGAGCTACACCTTC
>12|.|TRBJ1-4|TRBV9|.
CASSDSDEKLFF
TGTGCCAGCAGCGATTCAGACGAAAAACTGTTTTTT
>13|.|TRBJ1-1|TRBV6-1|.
CASSAQRSTEAFF
TGTGCCAGCAGTGCCCAAAGGAGCACTGAAGCTTTCTTT
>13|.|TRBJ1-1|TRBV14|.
CASSQDRDTEAFF
TGTGCCAGCAGCCAAGATCGGGACACTGAAGCTTTCTTT
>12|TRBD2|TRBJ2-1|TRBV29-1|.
CSVVSSGGPAFF
TGCAGCGTTGTTTCCAGCGGGGGCCCTGCGTTCTTC
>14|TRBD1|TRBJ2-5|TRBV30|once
CAWSAGTGQETQYF
TGTGCCTGGAGTGCAGGGACAGGTCAAGAGACCCAGTACTTC
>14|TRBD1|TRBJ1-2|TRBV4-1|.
CASSQDQGGRGYTF
TGCGCCAGCAGCCAAGATCAAGGGGGCAGGGGCTACACCTTC
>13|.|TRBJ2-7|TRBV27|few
CASSRSTTREQYF
TGTGCCAGCAGTCGGTCCACAACGCGCGAGCAGTACTTC
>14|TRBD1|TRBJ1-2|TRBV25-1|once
CASSDRGPHYGYTF
TGTGCCAGCAGCGACAGGGGGCCCCACTATGGCTACACCTTC
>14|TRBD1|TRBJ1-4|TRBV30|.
CAWSRQGPNEKLFF
TGTGCCTGGAGCCGACAGGGGCCTAATGAAAAACTGTTTTTT
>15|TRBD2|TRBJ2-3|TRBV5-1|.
CASSTSGRVTDTQYF
TGCGCCAGCAGCACCAGCGGGAGGGTGACAGATACGCAGTATTTT
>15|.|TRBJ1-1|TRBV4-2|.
CASSQSKVMNTEAFF
TGTGCCAGCAGCCAATCAAAGGTAATGAACACTGAAGCTTTCTTT
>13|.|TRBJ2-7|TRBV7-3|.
CASGDGDTYEQYF
TGTGCCAGCGGAGACGGGGACACCTACGAGCAGTACTTC
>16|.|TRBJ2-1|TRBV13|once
CASSLGRDRGPNEQFF
TGTGCCAGCAGCTTAGGTCGGGACCGAGGGCCCAATGAGCAGTTCTTC
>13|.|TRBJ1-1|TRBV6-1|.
CASREFLGTEAFF
TGTGCCAGCAGGGAATTTTTGGGCACTGAAGCTTTCTTT
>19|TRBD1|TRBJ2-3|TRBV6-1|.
CASSDDRGAPLYPHWPQYF
TGTGCCAGCAGTGACGACAGGGGGGCGCCGCTTTACCCGCACTGGCCGCAGTATTTT
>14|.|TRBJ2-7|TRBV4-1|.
CASSQSTIPYEQYF
TGCGCCAGCAGCCAATCCACTATTCCCTACGAGCAGTACTTC